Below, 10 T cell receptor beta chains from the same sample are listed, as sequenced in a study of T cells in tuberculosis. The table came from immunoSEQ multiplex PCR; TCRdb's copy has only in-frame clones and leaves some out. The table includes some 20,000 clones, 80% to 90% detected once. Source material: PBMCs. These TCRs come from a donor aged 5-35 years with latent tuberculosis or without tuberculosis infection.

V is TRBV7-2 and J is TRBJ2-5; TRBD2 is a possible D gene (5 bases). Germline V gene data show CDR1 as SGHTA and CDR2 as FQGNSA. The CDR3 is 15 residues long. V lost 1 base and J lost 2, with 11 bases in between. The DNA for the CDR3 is TGTGCCAGCAGCTTAGGGGCTAGCTTGCAAGAGACCCAGTACTTC. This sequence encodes CASSLGASLQETQYF.

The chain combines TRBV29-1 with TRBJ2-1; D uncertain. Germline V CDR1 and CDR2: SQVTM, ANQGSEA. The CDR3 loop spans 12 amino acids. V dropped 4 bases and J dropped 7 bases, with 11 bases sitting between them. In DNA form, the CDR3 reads TGCAGCGTTGCAACAAACACGAATGAGCAGTTCTTC. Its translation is CSVATNTNEQFF.

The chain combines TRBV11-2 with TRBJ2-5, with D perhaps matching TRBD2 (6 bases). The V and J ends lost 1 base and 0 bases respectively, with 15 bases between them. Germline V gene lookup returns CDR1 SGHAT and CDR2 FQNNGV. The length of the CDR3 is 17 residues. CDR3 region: CASSLVAGPINQETQYF. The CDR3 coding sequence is TGTGCCAGCAGCTTAGTCGCGGGACCCATAAACCAAGAGACCCAGTACTTC.

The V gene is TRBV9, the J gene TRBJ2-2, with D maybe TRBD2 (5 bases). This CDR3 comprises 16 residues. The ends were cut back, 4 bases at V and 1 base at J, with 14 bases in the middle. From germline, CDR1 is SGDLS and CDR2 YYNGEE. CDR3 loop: CASSFSGSKNTGELFF. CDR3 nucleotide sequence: TGTGCCAGCAGCTTCAGCGGATCAAAGAACACCGGGGAGCTGTTTTTT.

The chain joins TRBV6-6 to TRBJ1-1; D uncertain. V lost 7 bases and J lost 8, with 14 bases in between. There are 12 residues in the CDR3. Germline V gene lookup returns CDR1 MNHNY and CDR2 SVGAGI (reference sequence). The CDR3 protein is CASTYEAQEAFF. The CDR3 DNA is TGTGCCAGCACCTACGAGGCCCAGGAAGCTTTCTTT.

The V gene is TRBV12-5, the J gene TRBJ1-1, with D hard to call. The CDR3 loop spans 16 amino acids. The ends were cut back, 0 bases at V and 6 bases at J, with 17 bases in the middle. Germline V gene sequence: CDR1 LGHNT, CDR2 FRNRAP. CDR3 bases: TGTGCTAGTGGTTTGGTAATCGTGAGGGAGGCCCCTGAAGCTTTCTTT. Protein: CASGLVIVREAPEAFF.

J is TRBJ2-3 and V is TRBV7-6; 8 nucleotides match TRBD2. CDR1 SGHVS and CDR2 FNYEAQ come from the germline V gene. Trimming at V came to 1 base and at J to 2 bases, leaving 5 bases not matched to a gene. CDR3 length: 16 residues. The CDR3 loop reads CASSLVGSGATDTQYF. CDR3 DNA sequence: TGTGCCAGCAGCTTAGTGGGTAGCGGGGCCACAGATACGCAGTATTTT. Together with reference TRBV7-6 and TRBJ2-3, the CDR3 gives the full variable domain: GAGVSQSPRYKVTKRGQDVALRCDPISGHVSLYWYRQALGQGPEFLTYFNYEAQQDKSGLPNDRFSAERPEGSISTLTIQRTEQRDSAMYRCASSLVGSGATDTQYFGPGTRLTVL.

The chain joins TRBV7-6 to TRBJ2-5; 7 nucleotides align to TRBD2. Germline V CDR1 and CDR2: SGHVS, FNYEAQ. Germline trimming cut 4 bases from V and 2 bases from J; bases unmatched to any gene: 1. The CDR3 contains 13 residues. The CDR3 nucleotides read TGTGCCAGCAGCTGGGGGGGGCAAGAGACCCAGTACTTC. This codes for CASSWGGQETQYF.

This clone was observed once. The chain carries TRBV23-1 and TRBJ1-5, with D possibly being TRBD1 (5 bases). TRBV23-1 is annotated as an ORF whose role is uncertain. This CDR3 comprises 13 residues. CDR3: CSQGPGHNQPQHF. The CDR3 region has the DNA TGCTCCCAAGGTCCAGGACACAATCAGCCCCAGCATTTT.

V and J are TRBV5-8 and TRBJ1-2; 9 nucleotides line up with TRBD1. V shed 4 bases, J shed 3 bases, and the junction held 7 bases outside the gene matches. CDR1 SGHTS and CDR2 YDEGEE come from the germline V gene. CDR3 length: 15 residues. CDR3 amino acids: CASSPGTGRYYGYTF. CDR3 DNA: TGTGCCAGCAGCCCGGGGACAGGGCGGTACTATGGCTACACCTTC.